These 30 T cell receptor beta chains came from one sample sequenced in a study of shared clonotypes between healthy human individuals. This table comes from immunoSEQ multiplex PCR, and its TCRdb copy is limited to in-frame clones, with some not included. The sample carries some 2,100,000 clones, approximately 96% recorded once. The sequenced sample was naive CD4+ T cells sorted from blood. Subset described: CD45RA+ positively selected. Receptors were obtained from a man aged 18 to 30 in good health.

This sequence joins TRBV11-2 and TRBJ2-1, with D perhaps given as TRBD1 or TRBD2 (5 bases each). Germline lookup yields CDR1 SGHAT and CDR2 FQNNGV. This CDR3 is 14 amino acids long. Between the trimmed V and J ends, which lost 1 base and 4 bases, there was a span of 8 bases. The CDR3 loop is CASSLGGVYNEQFF. The CDR3 DNA is TGTGCCAGCAGCTTAGGAGGGGTTTACAATGAGCAGTTCTTC.

The chain is built from TRBV6-5 and TRBJ2-1, with a possible D match to TRBD1 (6 bases). V was cut by 5 bases and J by 2 bases, with 13 bases left in between. The CDR3 sequence is 15 residues long. Germline CDR1 MNHEY, CDR2 SVGAGI. CDR3 sequence (DNA): TGTGCCAGCAGTCTGGACAGATCCACCTACAATGAGCAGTTCTTC. Its translation: CASSLDRSTYNEQFF.

This CDR3 reads CASRPPGSVSWKTQYF. In DNA, the CDR3 is TGTGCCAGTAGACCCCCCGGGAGTGTCTCCTGGAAGACCCAGTACTTC. The chain uses TRBV19 and TRBJ2-5, with TRBD2 as a possible D gene (6 bases). The ends were cut back, 6 bases at V and 6 bases at J, with 23 bases in the middle. The germline V gene has CDR1 LNHDA and CDR2 SQIVND (reference sequence). The CDR3 is made up of 16 amino acids.

This clone was detected only once. V gene TRBV7-9 combines with J gene TRBJ2-2; D is undetermined. Germline assignment: CDR1 SEHNR and CDR2 FQNEAQ (reference sequence). The V end lost 3 bases, the J end lost 5 bases, and 7 bases lay between the germline ends. This CDR3 contains 13 residues. In DNA, the CDR3 is TGTGCCAGCAGCTTTGCAGTAACCGGGGAGCTGTTTTTT. It specifies CASSFAVTGELFF.

The rearrangement joins TRBV7-9 to TRBJ1-2, with D tentatively TRBD1 (5 bases). The germline V gene encodes CDR1 SEHNR and CDR2 FQNEAQ (reference sequence). This CDR3 has 15 residues. The V and J ends lost 2 bases and 1 base respectively, with 11 bases between them. This CDR3 is CASSLTAGSNYGYTF. In DNA form, the CDR3 reads TGTGCCAGCAGCTTAACTGCAGGGAGTAACTATGGCTACACCTTC.

J is TRBJ2-5 and V is TRBV25-1; 9 positions match TRBD2. The J segment lost 6 bases and the V segment lost 1 base, leaving 15 bases of the junction unmatched. There are 18 residues in the CDR3. Germline CDR1 reads MGHDK; CDR2 reads SYGVNS. The CDR3 coding sequence is TGTGCCAGCAGTGAATTGGACGCCCAGCGGGGGGTCGGCAAGACCCAGTACTTC. It codes for CASSELDAQRGVGKTQYF.

This clone has a single count. The gene calls are TRBV9 and TRBJ2-7, with D tentatively TRBD2 (6 bases). Deletions cut 4 bases from V and 7 bases from J, with 21 bases between. The CDR3 has 15 amino acids. Per the germline V gene, CDR1 is SGDLS and CDR2 is YYNGEE. CDR3 residues: CASSPRLGNWWEQYF. The CDR3 bases are TGTGCCAGCAGCCCCCGACTAGGGAACTGGTGGGAGCAGTACTTC. The whole variable domain, filled in from reference TRBV9 and TRBJ2-7, reads DSGVTQTPKHLITATGQRVTLRCSPRSGDLSVYWYQQSLDQGLQFLIQYYNGEERAKGNILERFSAQQFPDLHSELNLSSLELGDSALYFCASSPRLGNWWEQYFGPGTRLTVT.

The chain recombines TRBV28 with TRBJ1-2, with TRBD1 as a possible D gene (5 bases). The V end lost 6 bases, the J end lost 2 bases, and 7 bases lay between the germline ends. The CDR3 consists of 12 residues. The germline gives CDR1 MDHEN, CDR2 SYDVKM. The CDR3 DNA reads TGTGCCAGCAGGGGGGAGAACTATGGCTACACCTTC. This codes for CASRGENYGYTF.

The chain uses TRBV19 and TRBJ2-3; D might be TRBD2 (5 bases). CDR1 is LNHDA and CDR2 is SQIVND in the germline V gene (reference sequence). Trimming shortened V by 8 bases and J by 2 bases, and 17 bases separated the two germline ends. The CDR3 loop spans 15 amino acids. The CDR3 reads CASGKGLSYTDTQYF. In nucleotides, the CDR3 is TGTGCCAGTGGTAAAGGACTCTCTTACACAGATACGCAGTATTTT.

The rearrangement links TRBV5-1 to TRBJ1-6; D possibly corresponds to TRBD1 (6 bases). The V gene's germline CDR1 is SGHRS and CDR2 YFSETQ. This CDR3 comprises 16 residues. Trimming cost V 0 bases and J 9 bases, with 16 bases left between them. CDR3 residues: CASSLATTGIGSPLHF. CDR3 bases: TGCGCCAGCAGCTTGGCTACTACAGGGATAGGTTCACCCCTCCACTTT.

This clone was found once. Germline is not matched at one junction end, which may reflect a read error. The CDR3 region is CAGSLGRVSTNEKLFF. CDR3 DNA: TGTGCCGGCAGCTTGGGGCGGGTTTCGACTAATGAAAAACTGTTTTTT. The V gene is TRBV5-8, the J gene TRBJ1-4; D possibly corresponds to TRBD1 (5 bases). The CDR3 contains 16 residues. Germline CDR1 and CDR2: SGHTS and YDEGEE.

Worth noting for this clone: This same CDR3 is encoded by further DNA sequences in the sample. The V gene is TRBV5-1, the J gene TRBJ1-2, with 7 bases fitting TRBD1. Trimming cost V 0 bases and J 8 bases; bases outside gene matches: 4. Germline lookup yields CDR1 SGHRS and CDR2 YFSETQ. The CDR3 extends over 13 amino acids. The CDR3 reads CASSLGQGSGYTF. The CDR3 nucleotides read TGCGCCAGCAGCTTGGGACAGGGCTCCGGCTACACCTTC.

V usage is TRBV7-2 and J usage is TRBJ2-3; TRBD1 matches 7 bases. V shed 3 bases, J shed 5 bases, and the junction held 2 bases outside the gene matches. The CDR3 contains 13 residues. The germline gives CDR1 SGHTA, CDR2 FQGNSA. The CDR3 here is CASSFRQGDTQYF. The CDR3 DNA reads as TGTGCCAGCAGCTTCCGACAGGGAGATACGCAGTATTTT.

The chain links TRBV6-1 to TRBJ1-1; D unresolved. The germline V gene has CDR1 MNHNS and CDR2 SASEGT. Trimming pared 2 bases from V and 0 bases from J, leaving 7 bases between. The CDR3 contains 14 residues. This chain's CDR3 is CASSEHGLNTEAFF. DNA for the CDR3: TGTGCCAGCAGTGAACACGGCTTGAACACTGAAGCTTTCTTT.

The chain joins TRBV9 to TRBJ2-5, with TRBD2 matching over 10 bases. The germline CDR1 and CDR2 sequences are SGDLS and YYNGEE. The CDR3 extends over 16 amino acids. J was trimmed by 5 bases and V by 0 bases; bases with no gene match: 7. DNA for the CDR3: TGTGCCAGCAGCGTAGGTGTTAGCGGGAGGTCCGAGACCCAGTACTTC. This gives the protein CASSVGVSGRSETQYF.

This clone was observed a few times. The sample contains more than one DNA sequence encoding this CDR3. The rearrangement uses TRBV2 and TRBJ1-2; D is uncertain. This CDR3 has 12 amino acids. V was shortened by 11 bases and J by 0 bases, with 10 bases between the two germline ends. Germline V gene lookup returns CDR1 SNHLY and CDR2 FYNNEI. In DNA, the CDR3 is TGTGCCTCTCGGACGGCTAACTATGGCTACACCTTC. Translation: CASRTANYGYTF. Combining the CDR3 with reference TRBV2 and TRBJ1-2 gives the whole variable domain EPEVTQTPSHQVTQMGQEVILRCVPISNHLYFYWYRQILGQKVEFLVSFYNNEISEKSEIFDDQFSVERPDGSNFTLKIRSTKLEDSAMYFCASRTANYGYTFGSGTRLTVV.

The gene calls are TRBV27 and TRBJ2-7, with a tentative D call TRBD2 (5 bases). The CDR3 totals 14 residues. The V end lost 5 bases, the J end lost 6 bases, and 17 bases lay between the germline ends. Germline lookup yields CDR1 MNHEY and CDR2 SMNVEV (reference sequence). The CDR3 loop is CASSLQNGVAEQYF. The CDR3 region has the DNA TGTGCCAGCAGTCTACAAAACGGGGTGGCCGAGCAGTACTTC.

The gene calls are TRBV5-6 and TRBJ1-3; 8 positions match TRBD1. Unmatched junction bases numbered 16, after V lost 4 bases and J lost 10 bases. The length of the CDR3 is 16 residues. Germline V lookup: CDR1 SGHDT, CDR2 YYEEEE. The CDR3 DNA reads as TGTGCCAGCAGCAAACCTACAGGGGGTCTTGGACATACCATATATTTT. Translating it yields CASSKPTGGLGHTIYF.

V gene TRBV11-2 combines with J gene TRBJ2-5; D is uncertain. The CDR3 totals 12 residues. V lost 6 bases and J lost 1, with 6 bases in between. In germline, CDR1 is SGHAT, CDR2 FQNNGV. The CDR3 protein is CASSYLQETQYF. As DNA, the CDR3 is TGTGCCAGCAGTTACCTCCAAGAGACCCAGTACTTC.

This clone was seen a single time. This sequence joins TRBV6-5 and TRBJ1-3; D is uncertain. V lost 6 bases, J lost 3 bases, and 12 bases lay in between. The CDR3 covers 14 residues. From germline, CDR1 is MNHEY and CDR2 SVGAGI. The CDR3 sequence is CASRPGLHGNTIYF. The CDR3 coding sequence is TGTGCCAGCAGACCTGGACTTCATGGAAACACCATATATTTT.

This clone showed up just once. The V call is TRBV7-2, the J call TRBJ2-7, with TRBD1 matching 8 bases. CDR1 SGHTA and CDR2 FQGNSA come from the germline V gene. V gave up 6 bases and J gave up 2 bases; unmatched junction bases: 3. The CDR3 is made up of 13 amino acids. The CDR3 loop reads CASRSQGAYEQYF. For the CDR3, the DNA is TGTGCCAGCAGATCACAGGGGGCCTACGAGCAGTACTTC. Full variable domain (missing parts from reference TRBV7-2 and TRBJ2-7): GAGVSQSPSNKVTEKGKDVELRCDPISGHTALYWYRQSLGQGLEFLIYFQGNSAPDKSGLPSDRFSAERTGGSVSTLTIQRTQQEDSAVYLCASRSQGAYEQYFGPGTRLTVT.

Comment on this clone: Other DNA sequences from this sample encode an identical CDR3 as well. V is TRBV9 and J is TRBJ2-7; TRBD1 aligns across 9 bases. The ends lost 0 bases at V and 2 bases at J; junction bases unmatched: 0. CDR3 size: 14 residues. Germline lookup yields CDR1 SGDLS and CDR2 YYNGEE. The CDR3 sequence: CASSVGTGAYEQYF. CDR3 nucleotide sequence: TGTGCCAGCAGCGTAGGGACAGGGGCCTACGAGCAGTACTTC.

CDR3 sequence reads: CASSDPARTLQNIQYF. CDR3 nucleotide sequence: TGTGCCAGCAGTGATCCCGCCCGGACCCTACAAAACATTCAGTACTTC. V is TRBV6-1 and J is TRBJ2-4; no firm D call. Germline CDR1 is MNHNS and CDR2 is SASEGT. The V gene lost 3 bases and the J gene lost 5 bases, with 17 bases spanning the gap. This CDR3 has 16 residues.

A note on this clone: Other DNA sequences in this sample translate to the same CDR3. The chain joins TRBV5-4 to TRBJ2-5, with D possibly matching TRBD1 (6 bases). The CDR3 loop spans 13 amino acids. The V end was cut by 0 bases, the J end by 5 bases, with 8 bases between. Germline V gene lookup returns CDR1 SGHNT and CDR2 YYREEE (reference sequence). This CDR3 is CASSLGRGETQYF. DNA of the CDR3: TGTGCCAGCAGCTTGGGCAGGGGTGAGACCCAGTACTTC.

This chain links TRBV7-9 with TRBJ1-2; no reliable D call. Germline V gene sequence: CDR1 SEHNR, CDR2 FQNEAQ (reference sequence). V was pared by 6 bases and J by 8 bases, with 13 bases between. The CDR3 totals 12 residues. The CDR3 here is CASRTAGWGYTF. CDR3 coding DNA: TGTGCCAGCAGGACGGCCGGCTGGGGCTACACCTTC.

The genes are TRBV7-9 and TRBJ1-1; a weak D match, TRBD1 (5 bases). Germline V gives CDR1 SEHNR, CDR2 FQNEAQ (reference sequence). The CDR3 is made up of 15 amino acids. Trimming cost V 4 bases and J 8 bases, with 20 bases left between them. CDR3 sequence: CASSWGWASGAEAFF. In nucleotides, the CDR3 is TGTGCCAGCAGCTGGGGCTGGGCCTCCGGGGCGGAAGCTTTCTTT.

This clone showed up just once. Within the sample, other DNA sequences also encode this same CDR3. CDR3 coding DNA: TGTGCCAGCAGTGAACAGGGTCTGAACACTGAAGCTTTCTTT. Residues: CASSEQGLNTEAFF. The chain joins TRBV6-1 to TRBJ1-1; D perhaps matches TRBD1 (5 bases). The CDR3 has 14 residues. The V end was cut by 2 bases, the J end by 0 bases, with 7 bases between. Germline values: CDR1 MNHNS, CDR2 SASEGT.

V gene TRBV10-1 combines with J gene TRBJ1-6, with D possibly matching TRBD1 (5 bases). Germline CDR1 and CDR2: WNHNN and SYGVQD (reference sequence). Deletions cut 2 bases from V and 7 bases from J, with 12 bases between. The CDR3 length is 15 residues. This chain's CDR3 is CASSETTGGNSPLHF. CDR3 in DNA: TGCGCCAGCAGTGAGACGACCGGGGGAAATTCACCCCTCCACTTT.

The gene calls are TRBV28 and TRBJ2-7, with TRBD2 identical over 10 bases. Germline loops: CDR1 MDHEN, CDR2 SYDVKM. After removal of 2 bases from V and 3 bases from J, the junction contained 7 bases not matched to a gene. The CDR3 spans 16 residues. CDR3 DNA sequence: TGTGCCAGCAGTTTAAGCGGGGGGGCAGTCGGCTACGAGCAGTACTTC. This sequence encodes CASSLSGGAVGYEQYF. The variable domain in full, completed from reference TRBV28 and TRBJ2-7, reads DVKVTQSSRYLVKRTGEKVFLECVQDMDHENMFWYRQDPGLGLRLIYFSYDVKMKEKGDIPEGYSVSREKKERFSLILESASTNQTSMYLCASSLSGGAVGYEQYFGPGTRLTVT.

This clone was seen once. Other nucleotide sequences in the sample specify the same CDR3. The chain joins TRBV29-1 to TRBJ1-1, with a tentative D call TRBD1 (6 bases). The CDR3 runs 11 residues. From germline, CDR1 is SQVTM and CDR2 ANQGSEA. V was shortened by 4 bases and J by 4 bases, with 7 bases between the two germline ends. The CDR3 reads CSVGRGTEAFF. CDR3 DNA: TGCAGCGTTGGCAGGGGCACTGAAGCTTTCTTT.